The 16 T cell receptor beta chains in this list originate from one sample, sequenced in a study of blood T cells in healthy people across ages. Sample-barcoded 5' priming and a J-beta primer mix drove a second PCR of about 7 to 11 cycles. TCRdb processed the 5' RACE reads anew with MiXCR; each CDR3 protein has one entry. The sample records hundreds of thousands of distinct CDR3 sequences, roughly 31% being singletons. The specimen sequenced was blood. These receptor sequences come from an elderly woman in good health.

This clonotype was seen only a few times. The chain recombines TRBV20-1 with TRBJ1-5; D may be TRBD1 (6 bases). The CDR3 loop spans 13 amino acids. Trimming took off 1 base at V and 7 bases at J, with 11 bases between the two ends. CDR1 and CDR2 from the germline V gene are DFQATT and SNEGSKA (reference sequence). The CDR3 sequence: CSARGAGEQPQHF. The CDR3, as DNA: TGCAGTGCTAGAGGGGCAGGGGAACAGCCCCAGCATTTT.

A remark on this clonotype: A much larger clone differs by one base, so this may be a read error. The genes are TRBV11-2 and TRBJ2-2; D unresolved. The CDR3 spans 12 residues. Per the germline V gene, CDR1 is SGHAT and CDR2 is FQNNGV. The CDR3 bases are TGTACCAGCAGCCATAACACCGGGGAGCTGTTTTTT. Translation: CTSSHNTGELFF.

Notes on this clonotype: Since a much larger clone is just one base distant, this may be a read error. The chain combines TRBV20-1 with TRBJ1-4; D unresolved. Germline assignment: CDR1 DFQATT and CDR2 SNEGSKA (reference sequence). The CDR3 totals 12 residues. Trimming left V 8 bases short and J 6 bases short, with 13 bases between. The DNA for the CDR3 is TGCAGTACTGTAGGGAGAGATGAAAAACTGTTTTTT. It translates to CSTVGRDEKLFF.

This clonotype appeared many times. The chain is built from TRBV11-1 and TRBJ2-1, with 7 positions matching TRBD2. Germline assignment: CDR1 SGHAT and CDR2 FQDESV (reference sequence). V was pared by 1 base and J by 2 bases, with 5 bases of the junction left unmatched. The CDR3 sequence is 16 residues long. The CDR3 sequence is CASSLDGGGPYNEQFF. The CDR3 nucleotides read TGTGCCAGCAGCTTAGACGGCGGGGGACCCTACAATGAGCAGTTCTTC.

There are many counts of this clonotype. This sequence joins TRBV20-1 and TRBJ2-1, with TRBD2 matching over 13 bases. The V gene's germline CDR1 is DFQATT and CDR2 SNEGSKA (reference sequence). Trimming removed 1 base from V and 2 bases from J; junction bases left unmatched: 5. The CDR3 sequence is 17 residues long. The CDR3 here is CSARALTSGGAYNEQFF. The CDR3 bases are TGCAGTGCTAGAGCCCTCACTAGCGGGGGGGCCTACAATGAGCAGTTCTTC.

This clonotype was recorded many times. The chain combines TRBV11-2 with TRBJ2-5, with 13 bases fitting TRBD2. CDR3 size: 15 residues. Germline-derived CDR1 and CDR2 are SGHAT and FQNNGV. Unmatched junction bases numbered 6, after V lost 6 bases and J lost 5 bases. The CDR3 reads CASSKGLAGVETQYF. The CDR3 nucleotides are TGTGCCAGCAGTAAAGGACTAGCGGGGGTGGAGACCCAGTACTTC. Using reference TRBV11-2 and TRBJ2-5 for the parts outside the CDR3, the full variable domain is EAGVAQSPRYKIIEKRQSVAFWCNPISGHATLYWYQQILGQGPKLLIQFQNNGVVDDSQLPKDRFSAERLKGVDSTLKIQPAKLEDSAVYLCASSKGLAGVETQYFGPGTRLLVL.

At least ten counts were recorded for this clonotype. A read error may be the cause here, since a much bigger clone is one base away. The chain carries TRBV7-2 and TRBJ2-5; D remains unclear. V lost 5 bases and J lost 11, with 12 bases in between. The germline V gene has CDR1 SGHTA and CDR2 FQGNSA. This CDR3 has 11 residues. The CDR3 loop reads CASSVNDEQYF. CDR3 coding DNA: TGTGCCAGCAGCGTAAATGATGAGCAGTACTTC.

Many counts were recorded for this clonotype. The genes are TRBV7-6 and TRBJ2-2, with D possibly called TRBD1 or TRBD2 (7 bases each). V gave up 1 base and J gave up 4 bases, with 22 bases separating them. This CDR3 region has 19 residues. Germline V lookup: CDR1 SGHVS, CDR2 FNYEAQ. CDR3: CASSLVRQGGTLSTGELFF. The CDR3 coding sequence is TGTGCCAGCAGCTTAGTTCGGCAGGGGGGGACCTTGAGCACCGGGGAGCTGTTTTTT.

The chain combines TRBV20-1 with TRBJ2-4; TRBD1 or TRBD2 may be the D gene (5 bases each). CDR3 length equals 13 residues. The germline CDR1 and CDR2 sequences are DFQATT and SNEGSKA (reference sequence). Deletions cut 3 bases from V and 13 bases from J, with 19 bases between. The CDR3 bases are TGCAGTGCTAGTCAGGGCACCGGGGTACAGCAGTACTTC. Translated, it gives CSASQGTGVQQYF.

The gene calls are TRBV20-1 and TRBJ2-4; D tentatively reads TRBD1 or TRBD2 (5 bases each). The CDR3 runs to 14 residues. The V end was cut by 6 bases, the J end by 3 bases, with 15 bases between. Germline V gene data show CDR1 as DFQATT and CDR2 as SNEGSKA (reference sequence). CDR3 sequence (DNA): TGCAGTGCCACTAGGGGCTTCGACAAAAACATTCAGTACTTC. Its protein is CSATRGFDKNIQYF.

This clonotype was observed a handful of times. V is TRBV9 and J is TRBJ2-3; TRBD1 is a possible D gene (6 bases). The CDR3 sequence is 14 residues long. The V and J ends lost 0 bases and 4 bases respectively, with 9 bases between them. Germline V gene sequence: CDR1 SGDLS, CDR2 YYNGEE. The CDR3 nucleotides are TGTGCCAGCAGCGTAGATCCAGGGGCAGATACGCAGTATTTT. Its protein is CASSVDPGADTQYF.

This chain links TRBV5-1 with TRBJ1-1; D might be TRBD1 (6 bases). Germline CDR1 reads SGHRS; CDR2 reads YFSETQ. The CDR3 runs 15 residues. V was clipped by 0 bases and J by 1 base, with 10 bases between them. CDR3 loop: CASSLVRGANTEAFF. CDR3 sequence (DNA): TGCGCCAGCAGCTTGGTTAGGGGGGCGAACACTGAAGCTTTCTTT. Based on the CDR3 plus reference TRBV5-1 and TRBJ1-1, the full variable domain is KAGVTQTPRYLIKTRGQQVTLSCSPISGHRSVSWYQQTPGQGLQFLFEYFSETQRNKGNFPGRFSGRQFSNSRSEMNVSTLELGDSALYLCASSLVRGANTEAFFGQGTRLTVV.

Concerning this clonotype itself: This may come from a read error, since a much larger clone is one base off. V gene TRBV12-3 or TRBV12-4 combines with J gene TRBJ2-1; 12 bases are shared with TRBD1. The length of the CDR3 is 19 residues. The CDR3 nucleotides are TGTGCCAACAGTTTAGGGGGGACAGGGGGCGGGAGCTCCTACAATGAGCAGTTCTTC. Translation gives CANSLGGTGGGSSYNEQFF.

The gene calls are TRBV20-1 and TRBJ1-4; TRBD1 matches at 7 bases. The CDR3 length is 14 residues. The V gene end was trimmed by 5 bases and the J gene end by 6 bases; junction bases not matched to a gene: 9. The germline gives CDR1 DFQATT, CDR2 SNEGSKA (reference sequence). CDR3 amino acids: CSAPIQGSDEKLFF. CDR3 nucleotide sequence: TGCAGTGCTCCAATACAGGGGTCGGATGAAAAACTGTTTTTT.

This clonotype has a count of ten or more. The gene calls are TRBV6-5 and TRBJ1-4; 7 bases map to TRBD1. The V and J ends lost 5 bases and 6 bases, in that order; junction bases with no gene match: 3. In germline, CDR1 is MNHEY, CDR2 SVGAGI. The CDR3 contains 13 residues. In DNA form, the CDR3 reads TGTGCCAGCAGTGCCGGGACAGATGAAAAACTGTTTTTT. Translated, it gives CASSAGTDEKLFF.

In this sample, this clonotype turned up a few times. V gene TRBV20-1 combines with J gene TRBJ1-2; perhaps TRBD1 as D (6 bases). CDR3 size: 14 residues. The germline V gene encodes CDR1 DFQATT and CDR2 SNEGSKA (reference sequence). The CDR3 here is CNAPKGGYAEGYTF. CDR3 sequence (DNA): TGCAATGCACCGAAAGGGGGGTACGCGGAGGGCTACACCTTC.